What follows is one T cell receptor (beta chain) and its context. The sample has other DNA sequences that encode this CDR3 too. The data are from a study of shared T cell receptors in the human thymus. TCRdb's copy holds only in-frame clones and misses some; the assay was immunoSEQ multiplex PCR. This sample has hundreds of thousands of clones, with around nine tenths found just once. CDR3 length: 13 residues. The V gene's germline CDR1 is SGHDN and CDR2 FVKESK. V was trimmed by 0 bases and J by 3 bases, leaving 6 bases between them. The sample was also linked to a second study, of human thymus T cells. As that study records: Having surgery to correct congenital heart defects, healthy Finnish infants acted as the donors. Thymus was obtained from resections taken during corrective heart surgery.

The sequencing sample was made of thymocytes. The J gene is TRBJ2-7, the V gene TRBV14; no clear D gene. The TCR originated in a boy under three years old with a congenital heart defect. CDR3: CASSQERSYEQYF. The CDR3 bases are TGTGCCAGCAGCCAAGAACGGAGCTACGAGCAGTACTTC.